Listed here are 22 T cell receptor beta chains from one sample, sequenced in a study of human T cells and chemical hapten exposure (dated by TCRdb to the early 2020s). Library construction relied on RACE. The run used a NextSeq 500. TCRdb ran its own pipeline on the public reads, namely fastp trimming at Q25 and MiXCR clone calling, and kept in-frame beta chains. Every distinct CDR3 protein forms one entry, paired with its most common genes and DNA. A total of more than 250,000 distinct CDR3 sequences appear in this sample, approximately 8.6% of them only once. 2.3% of the sample rests with the top ten. The time point label here, explained by the study, means: pre-sensitization, week 0. The sample's treatment or condition label, in plain terms: therapeutic diphenylcyclopropenone sensitization with weekly scalp DPC. The sample consisted of whole blood, taken in connection with sensitization to the hapten diphenylcyclopropenone (DPC). These receptors were taken from a middle-aged woman with alopecia areata. Some clones in this sample may be carry-over from other donors' samples.

This clonotype was found a few times. The chain is built from TRBV6-1 and TRBJ2-7; TRBD1 matches 7 bases. This CDR3 has 13 residues. Germline V gives CDR1 MNHNS, CDR2 SASEGT. V trimming: 2 bases; J trimming: 3 bases; junction bases outside the gene matches: 1. For the CDR3, the DNA is TGTGCCAGCAGTGAACAGGGGGACTACGAGCAGTACTTC. Translated, it gives CASSEQGDYEQYF.

This clonotype was seen ten or more times. This chain connects TRBV28 to TRBJ2-7; TRBD2 matches 9 bases. The V gene's germline CDR1 is MDHEN and CDR2 SYDVKM. The J segment lost 0 bases and the V segment lost 9 bases, leaving 6 bases of the junction unmatched. This CDR3 is built from 14 residues. The DNA for the CDR3 is TGTGCCAGTGGGGTAGCGGGAGACTCCTACGAGCAGTACTTC. The encoded protein is CASGVAGDSYEQYF. Filled out from reference TRBV28 and TRBJ2-7, the complete variable domain reads DVKVTQSSRYLVKRTGEKVFLECVQDMDHENMFWYRQDPGLGLRLIYFSYDVKMKEKGDIPEGYSVSREKKERFSLILESASTNQTSMYLCASGVAGDSYEQYFGPGTRLTVT.

In its sample, this clonotype was seen many times. The rearrangement links TRBV10-3 to TRBJ2-5, with 7 bases identical to TRBD1. J lost 4 bases, V lost 6 bases, and 5 bases had no gene match. Per germline, CDR1 ENHRY and CDR2 SYGVKD. The CDR3 contains 13 residues. CDR3 loop: CAISAGTVETQYF. DNA for the CDR3: TGTGCCATCAGCGCTGGGACAGTAGAGACCCAGTACTTC.

J is TRBJ2-3 and V is TRBV7-2; 8 nucleotides line up with TRBD1. The CDR3 has 16 residues. The V segment lost 3 bases and the J segment 3 bases; nucleotides outside the gene matches: 8. CDR1 is SGHTA and CDR2 is FQGNSA in the germline V gene. The CDR3 spells CASSFPGGASTDTQYF. Here the CDR3 DNA reads TGTGCCAGCAGCTTCCCAGGGGGCGCGAGTACAGATACGCAGTATTTT.

This clonotype has a handful of counts. The genes are TRBV21-1 and TRBJ2-2. TRBV21-1 is a pseudogene locus. CDR3 size: 16 residues. CDR3 coding DNA: TGTGCCAGCAGCAAAGAAGACCCAATCAACACCGGGGAGCTGTTTTTT. It codes for CASSKEDPINTGELFF.

The chain carries TRBV5-5 and TRBJ2-1, with D possibly TRBD2 on 5 matching bases. Trimming left V 2 bases short and J 6 bases short, with 12 bases between. Germline V gene sequence: CDR1 SGHKS, CDR2 YYEKEE (reference sequence). There are 14 residues in the CDR3. In nucleotides, the CDR3 is TGTGCCAGCAGCTTCCAGGAACGGGGCAATGAGCAGTTCTTC. It specifies CASSFQERGNEQFF.

A few counts support this clonotype. The CDR3: CASSLTQAQPQHF. The CDR3 nucleotides are TGTGCCAGCAGCCTAACTCAGGCGCAGCCCCAGCATTTT. The chain recombines TRBV6-2 or TRBV6-3 with TRBJ1-5; the D is unclear. The germline V and J ends were trimmed by 6 bases and 7 bases, with 13 bases remaining between them. CDR1 is MNHEY, CDR2 SVGEGT, per germline. The CDR3 runs to 13 residues.

The chain links TRBV6-2 or TRBV6-3 to TRBJ2-2, with unresolved D. The V gene lost 7 bases and the J gene lost 1 base, with 10 bases spanning the gap. The CDR3 length is 14 residues. The germline CDR1 and CDR2 sequences are MNHEY and SVGEGT. The CDR3 sequence is CASTSLGNTGELFF. CDR3 nucleotide sequence: TGTGCCAGCACCTCACTTGGGAACACCGGGGAGCTGTTTTTT.

The chain links TRBV28 to TRBJ2-4, with D perhaps matching TRBD2 (5 bases). The CDR3 is made up of 14 amino acids. The germline V and J ends were trimmed by 7 bases and 9 bases, with 19 bases remaining between them. Germline-derived CDR1 and CDR2 are MDHEN and SYDVKM. The CDR3 here is CASTLTGSFSIQYF. CDR3 DNA: TGTGCCAGCACCCTCACGGGGTCGTTTAGCATTCAGTACTTC. Full variable domain (rest looked up from reference TRBV28 and TRBJ2-4): DVKVTQSSRYLVKRTGEKVFLECVQDMDHENMFWYRQDPGLGLRLIYFSYDVKMKEKGDIPEGYSVSREKKERFSLILESASTNQTSMYLCASTLTGSFSIQYFGAGTRLSVL.

This clonotype was observed a few times. Here the CDR3 reads CASSLGALSYNEQFF. CDR3 DNA sequence: TGCGCCAGCAGCTTGGGAGCCCTTTCCTACAATGAGCAGTTCTTC. V usage is TRBV5-1 and J usage is TRBJ2-1; D ambiguous. The V gene's germline CDR1 is SGHRS and CDR2 YFSETQ. The CDR3 is made up of 15 amino acids. V lost 0 bases and J 1 base, leaving 8 bases between the germline ends.

The V gene is TRBV20-1, the J gene TRBJ2-7; 8 bases are a match to TRBD1. Germline V lookup: CDR1 DFQATT, CDR2 SNEGSKA (reference sequence). This CDR3 has 15 amino acids. V gave up 3 bases and J gave up 0 bases; unmatched junction bases: 7. The CDR3: CSASLGQDHSYEQYF. The DNA for the CDR3 is TGCAGTGCTAGCCTGGGACAGGATCACTCCTACGAGCAGTACTTC.

The rearrangement joins TRBV6-6 to TRBJ2-2, with D unclear. The germline V and J ends were trimmed by 4 bases and 7 bases, with 13 bases remaining between them. This CDR3 has 14 residues. The V gene's germline CDR1 is MNHNY and CDR2 SVGAGI (reference sequence). This chain's CDR3 is CASSSLGPFGELFF. The CDR3 coding sequence is TGTGCCAGCAGTTCTCTAGGACCCTTCGGGGAGCTGTTTTTT.

This clonotype was observed a single time. The J gene is TRBJ2-3, the V gene TRBV3-1, with TRBD2 identical over 8 bases. The germline V gene has CDR1 LGHDT and CDR2 YNNKEL (reference sequence). J was trimmed by 6 bases and V by 4 bases; bases with no gene match: 3. There are 13 residues in the CDR3. The CDR3 region is CASSPSGSDTQYF. As DNA, the CDR3 is TGTGCCAGCAGCCCAAGCGGGAGCGATACGCAGTATTTT.

The J gene is TRBJ1-4, the V gene TRBV30; 9 bases align to TRBD1. The CDR3 is 16 residues long. Germline V gene sequence: CDR1 GTSNPN, CDR2 SVGIG (reference sequence). Trimming cost V 2 bases and J 8 bases; bases outside gene matches: 12. The CDR3 DNA is TGTGCCTGGAGTCCGCCGGTGGGACAGGGTAGAGAAAAACTGTTTTTT. Protein sequence: CAWSPPVGQGREKLFF.

This clonotype was observed a handful of times. This chain joins TRBV28 and TRBJ2-7; maybe TRBD1 (5 bases). V was clipped by 2 bases and J by 2 bases, with 16 bases between them. Germline V gene data show CDR1 as MDHEN and CDR2 as SYDVKM. CDR3 length: 16 residues. The CDR3 DNA sequence: TGTGCCAGCAGTTTAACTTCGACAGTGGGAACCTACGAGCAGTACTTC. It codes for CASSLTSTVGTYEQYF.

The chain combines TRBV19 with TRBJ2-2; D unclear. Trimming stripped 11 bases from V and 1 base from J, with 14 bases between. Germline loops: CDR1 LNHDA, CDR2 SQIVND (reference sequence). The CDR3 has 14 residues. The CDR3 bases are TGTGCCGGTGAACCCGAGTGGAACACCGGGGAGCTGTTTTTT. Translated: CAGEPEWNTGELFF.

This clonotype was observed at least ten times. This sequence joins TRBV20-1 and TRBJ1-1, with unresolved D. Germline loops: CDR1 DFQATT, CDR2 SNEGSKA (reference sequence). The CDR3 spans 13 residues. Between the trimmed V and J ends, which lost 1 base and 3 bases, there was a span of 9 bases. For the CDR3, the DNA is TGCAGTGCTAGAGGGACGGGCGACACTGAAGCTTTCTTT. Translating gives CSARGTGDTEAFF.

This clonotype has ten or more counts. At one boundary the junction diverges from the germline segment, which might be a read error. The chain combines TRBV3-1 with TRBJ1-1; tentative D call: TRBD1 (6 bases). Germline V gives CDR1 LGHDT, CDR2 YNNKEL (reference sequence). This CDR3 region has 15 residues. The CDR3 DNA reads as TGTGCCAGCAGACAAGGGGGGGGCATGAACACTGAAGCTTTCTTT. This translates into CASRQGGGMNTEAFF.

This clonotype came up many times. The chain combines TRBV5-1 with TRBJ1-4, with a possible D match to TRBD1 (5 bases). Between the trimmed V and J ends, which lost 7 bases and 0 bases, there was a span of 16 bases. Germline V gene lookup returns CDR1 SGHRS and CDR2 YFSETQ. The CDR3 contains 16 residues. CDR3 sequence: CASGRSGTATNEKLFF. The CDR3 DNA is TGCGCCAGCGGACGATCCGGGACGGCAACTAATGAAAAACTGTTTTTT.

The chain uses TRBV5-1 and TRBJ2-3, with D hard to call. V lost 6 bases and J 5 bases, leaving 13 bases between the germline ends. Germline CDR1 reads SGHRS; CDR2 reads YFSETQ. The CDR3 has 13 amino acids. The CDR3 region is CASTQESRDTQYF. The CDR3 DNA follows: TGCGCCAGCACCCAGGAAAGTCGAGATACGCAGTATTTT.

The count of this clonotype is one. The chain recombines TRBV7-9 with TRBJ2-7; D possibly corresponds to TRBD2 (5 bases). V lost 1 base and J lost 6, with 13 bases in between. The germline V gene has CDR1 SEHNR and CDR2 FQNEAQ (reference sequence). The length of the CDR3 is 14 residues. CDR3 in DNA: TGTGCCAGCAGCTTAGAAGCGGAAGTAGGCGAGCAGTACTTC. The encoded protein is CASSLEAEVGEQYF.

This clonotype was recorded a few times. V is TRBV7-9 and J is TRBJ1-6; maybe TRBD1 (6 bases). V lost 5 bases and J 6 bases, leaving 11 bases between the germline ends. The CDR3 contains 14 residues. Per germline, CDR1 SEHNR and CDR2 FQNEAQ (reference sequence). The CDR3 nucleotides read TGTGCCAGCAGCATCGGGACATTTAATTCACCCCTCCACTTT. This encodes CASSIGTFNSPLHF. The complete variable domain, with remaining parts taken from reference TRBV7-9 and TRBJ1-6, reads DTGVSQNPRHKITKRGQNVTFRCDPISEHNRLYWYRQTLGQGPEFLTYFQNEAQLEKSRLLSDRFSAERPKGSFSTLEIQRTEQGDSAMYLCASSIGTFNSPLHFGNGTRLTVT.